A single sample gave rise to the 28 T cell receptor beta chains below, sequenced in a study of CD8 T cells in Susac syndrome (dated by TCRdb to about 2019). Library method: the immunoSEQ multiplex PCR assay. RNA was extracted with the RNeasy kit and 0.5 to 1 ug was reverse transcribed using random hexamers. The public reads were reanalyzed by TCRdb: fastp trimming at Q25, MiXCR alignment, in-frame beta chains only. CDR3 protein sequences are deduplicated, and each keeps its most common genes and DNA. Recorded for this sample are 75,000 to 80,000 distinct CDR3 sequences; roughly 94% of them occurred a single time. About 0.52% of the sample rests with the top ten. Sequenced material: CD8+ T cells from PBMCs. These receptors were taken from a human donor with Susac syndrome.

The chain combines TRBV3-1 with TRBJ2-3, with TRBD1 matching 8 bases. The V segment lost 1 base and the J segment 3 bases; nucleotides outside the gene matches: 12. CDR3 length: 18 residues. CDR1 LGHDT and CDR2 YNNKEL come from the germline V gene (reference sequence). CDR3 nucleotides: TGTGCCAGCAGCCAAGGTGTACAGCTGTACAGGGGGACAGATACGCAGTATTTT. As protein: CASSQGVQLYRGTDTQYF.

The chain combines TRBV2 with TRBJ2-5; 7 bases are shared with TRBD2. With 1 base clipped from V and 5 bases from J, the junction kept 7 bases outside the gene matches. Germline assignment: CDR1 SNHLY and CDR2 FYNNEI. The CDR3 length is 15 residues. This CDR3 reads CASSEGLAAYETQYF. CDR3 coding DNA: TGTGCCAGCAGTGAAGGACTAGCCGCGTACGAGACCCAGTACTTC. Supplemented by reference TRBV2 and TRBJ2-5, the full variable domain reads EPEVTQTPSHQVTQMGQEVILRCVPISNHLYFYWYRQILGQKVEFLVSFYNNEISEKSEIFDDQFSVERPDGSNFTLKIRSTKLEDSAMYFCASSEGLAAYETQYFGPGTRLLVL.

The chain combines TRBV20-1 with TRBJ1-1, with a weak D call TRBD1 (5 bases). This CDR3 region has 13 residues. Germline assignment: CDR1 DFQATT and CDR2 SNEGSKA (reference sequence). The CDR3 DNA reads as TGCAGCGGAAGGGGACGGGGACGGACTGAAGCTTTCTTT. Its translation is CSGRGRGRTEAFF.

The genes are TRBV29-1 and TRBJ2-1; D possibly corresponds to TRBD2 (7 bases). The CDR3 runs to 12 residues. Germline CDR1 is SQVTM and CDR2 is ANQGSEA. The V and J ends lost 6 bases and 7 bases respectively, with 13 bases between them. The CDR3 DNA reads as TGCAGCGTGGGGGGGGCGCGGAATGAGCAGTTCTTC. This translates into CSVGGARNEQFF.

This clonotype has just one count. V is TRBV6-2 or TRBV6-3 and J is TRBJ2-7; possible D gene TRBD2, 7 bases. Germline V gene data show CDR1 as MNHEY and CDR2 as SVGEGT. Deletions cut 8 bases from V and 7 bases from J, with 18 bases between. The CDR3 has 13 amino acids. This CDR3 reads CASSLAGAREQYF. CDR3 coding DNA: TGTGCCAGCTCTCTTGCGGGGGCGAGGGAGCAGTACTTC.

The chain has TRBV30 and TRBJ1-5, with D possibly being TRBD1 (5 bases). With 5 bases removed from V and 2 bases from J, the gap between germline ends came to 13 bases. CDR1 and CDR2 (germline): GTSNPN, SVGIG (reference sequence). The CDR3 extends over 14 amino acids. This CDR3 reads CAWGAGGGNQPQHF. The CDR3 DNA reads TGTGCCTGGGGCGCCGGGGGGGGCAATCAGCCCCAGCATTTT.

The V and J genes are TRBV3-1 and TRBJ2-7; TRBD1 agrees at 8 bases. This CDR3 region has 15 residues. V lost 1 base, J lost 3 bases, and 5 bases stayed unmatched. From germline, CDR1 is LGHDT and CDR2 YNNKEL (reference sequence). The CDR3 sequence is CASSQADRGDYEQYF. The CDR3 bases are TGTGCCAGCAGCCAAGCCGACAGGGGCGACTACGAGCAGTACTTC.

The chain combines TRBV6-6 with TRBJ2-7; no definite D call. Germline CDR1 and CDR2: MNHNY and SVGAGI (reference sequence). Trimming removed 1 base at V and 6 bases at J, with 13 bases between. The length of the CDR3 is 14 residues. CDR3 loop: CASSYFDSQGEQYF. In nucleotides, the CDR3 is TGTGCCAGCAGTTACTTTGATAGCCAAGGCGAGCAGTACTTC.

The rearrangement joins TRBV12-3 or TRBV12-4 to TRBJ1-2, with 7 bases matching TRBD1. This CDR3 has 14 amino acids. Germline trimming cut 2 bases from V and 7 bases from J; bases unmatched to any gene: 7. The DNA for the CDR3 is TGTGCCAGCAGTTTAAACAGGGGCGCCTCTGGCTACACCTTC. Amino acid sequence: CASSLNRGASGYTF.

This chain connects TRBV5-1 to TRBJ2-3; the D gene is possibly TRBD1 (5 bases). CDR1 SGHRS and CDR2 YFSETQ come from the germline V gene. Trimming left V 2 bases short and J 5 bases short, with 9 bases between. The CDR3 spans 13 residues. The CDR3 loop reads CASSFRDGDTQYF. CDR3 coding DNA: TGCGCCAGCAGCTTCAGGGATGGAGATACGCAGTATTTT.

The genes are TRBV9 and TRBJ1-3, with 7 bases identical to TRBD1. This CDR3 is 15 amino acids long. Looked up from germline, CDR1 is SGDLS and CDR2 is YYNGEE. J lost 4 bases, V lost 4 bases, and 8 bases had no gene match. Written as DNA, the CDR3 is TGTGCCAGCAGCTCAGAGACAGGGACCGGAAACACCATATATTTT. Its translation: CASSSETGTGNTIYF.

The chain has TRBV12-3 or TRBV12-4 and TRBJ2-7; TRBD2 agrees at 7 bases. V shed 3 bases and J 3 bases; nucleotides not matched to a gene: 5. This CDR3 contains 14 residues. In DNA, the CDR3 is TGTGCCAGCAGTTTGACTAGCCCCCACTACGAGCAGTACTTC. Its translation is CASSLTSPHYEQYF.

As DNA, the CDR3 is TGTGCCAGCAGGGACAGGGGACCTGGGGCCAACGTCCTGACTTTC. As protein: CASRDRGPGANVLTF. V and J are TRBV2 and TRBJ2-6; 9 nucleotides agree with TRBD1. Germline values: CDR1 SNHLY, CDR2 FYNNEI. V lost 6 bases to trimming and J lost 2 bases; unmatched junction nucleotides: 2. There are 15 residues in the CDR3.

The genes are TRBV2 and TRBJ2-5; perhaps D is TRBD1 or TRBD2 (5 bases each). Trimming took off 9 bases at V and 9 bases at J, with 11 bases between the two ends. The germline V gene encodes CDR1 SNHLY and CDR2 FYNNEI. The CDR3 is 10 residues long. The CDR3 spells CASGGRSQYF. For the CDR3, the DNA is TGTGCCAGTGGGGGTCGGTCCCAGTACTTC.

The chain recombines TRBV18 with TRBJ2-2, with 7 positions matching TRBD1. The trim removed 1 base at V and 5 bases at J, leaving 1 base unmatched. CDR3 length equals 14 residues. The germline V gene has CDR1 KGHSH and CDR2 LQKENI. Written as DNA, the CDR3 is TGTGCCAGCTCACCACGACAGGGAACCGGGGAGCTGTTTTTT. Protein sequence: CASSPRQGTGELFF. Full variable domain (rest looked up from reference TRBV18 and TRBJ2-2): NAGVMQNPRHLVRRRGQEARLRCSPMKGHSHVYWYRQLPEEGLKFMVYLQKENIIDESGMPKERFSAEFPKEGPSILRIQQVVRGDSAAYFCASSPRQGTGELFFGEGSRLTVL.

CDR3 amino acids: CASSQAQGWKLFF. The CDR3 bases are TGCGCCAGCAGCCAAGCGCAGGGGTGGAAACTGTTTTTT. The rearrangement uses TRBV4-3 and TRBJ1-4, with a weak D call TRBD1 (6 bases). V lost 1 base to trimming and J lost 11 bases, with 11 bases between them. Germline CDR1 LGHNA, CDR2 YSLEER. The CDR3 contains 13 residues.

V and J are TRBV7-6 and TRBJ2-2; D is perhaps TRBD2 (7 bases). V lost 7 bases to trimming and J lost 5 bases, with 14 bases between them. Germline-derived CDR1 and CDR2 are SGHVS and FNYEAQ. CDR3 length: 14 residues. The CDR3 DNA follows: TGTGCCAGCATTCGGGGGGCGGTGACCGGGGAGCTGTTTTTT. Encoded protein: CASIRGAVTGELFF.

V usage is TRBV2 and J usage is TRBJ2-7; 8 bases are a match to TRBD1. With V trimmed by 5 bases and J by 2 bases, 11 bases remained unmatched. The length of the CDR3 is 16 residues. CDR1 and CDR2 (germline): SNHLY, FYNNEI. The CDR3 spells CASSINPGTGTYEQYF. The DNA of the CDR3 is TGTGCCAGCAGTATAAATCCCGGGACAGGAACCTACGAGCAGTACTTC.

This rearrangement joins TRBV6-5 to TRBJ1-3; 8 bases line up with TRBD1. Germline CDR1 reads MNHEY; CDR2 reads SVGAGI. Unmatched junction bases numbered 3, after V lost 0 bases and J lost 2 bases. The CDR3 is made up of 16 amino acids. CDR3 loop: CASSYSRTGPGNTIYF. Written as DNA, the CDR3 is TGTGCCAGCAGTTACTCGCGGACAGGGCCTGGAAACACCATATATTTT.

The rearrangement joins TRBV9 to TRBJ2-5, with no clear D. The V gene's germline CDR1 is SGDLS and CDR2 YYNGEE. The CDR3 is 12 amino acids. V lost 4 bases to trimming and J lost 4 bases, with 8 bases between them. CDR3 protein: CASSTQGETQYF. The CDR3 DNA reads as TGTGCCAGCAGCACCCAAGGAGAGACCCAGTACTTC.

CDR3 in DNA: TGTGCCAGCAGTATTACTAGCGGGGGGGCCAATGAGCAGTTCTTC. Residues: CASSITSGGANEQFF. The chain links TRBV27 to TRBJ2-1; 13 positions match TRBD2. V lost 5 bases and J lost 6; bases outside the gene matches: 4. The CDR3 has 15 residues. The V gene's germline CDR1 is MNHEY and CDR2 SMNVEV (reference sequence).

J is TRBJ2-7 and V is TRBV3-1, with D tentatively TRBD2 (5 bases). Germline lookup yields CDR1 LGHDT and CDR2 YNNKEL (reference sequence). V shed 3 bases and J shed 1 base, with 16 bases lying between them. There are 16 residues in the CDR3. CDR3 bases: TGTGCCAGCAGCCACCCGGGGTCGGGGAAGTCCTACGAGCAGTACTTC. Translating gives CASSHPGSGKSYEQYF.

The chain combines TRBV12-3 or TRBV12-4 with TRBJ1-1; TRBD1 aligns across 7 bases. The J segment lost 0 bases and the V segment lost 6 bases, leaving 13 bases of the junction unmatched. The CDR3 has 17 amino acids. The CDR3 spells CASREGAGGGMNTEAFF. The CDR3 nucleotides are TGTGCCAGCAGGGAGGGAGCAGGGGGAGGCATGAACACTGAAGCTTTCTTT.

The chain carries TRBV12-3 or TRBV12-4 and TRBJ2-3; no definite D call. V shed 5 bases and J shed 3 bases, with 12 bases lying between them. The length of the CDR3 is 14 residues. CDR3 bases: TGTGCCAGCAGTATAAGACCGGGTACAGATACGCAGTATTTT. As protein: CASSIRPGTDTQYF.

The rearrangement joins TRBV18 to TRBJ2-5; the D call may be TRBD1 or TRBD2 (5 bases each). This CDR3 region has 13 residues. Trimming stripped 1 base from V and 3 bases from J, with 6 bases between. Germline V gene lookup returns CDR1 KGHSH and CDR2 LQKENI. CDR3: CASSPLGEETQYF. The CDR3 coding sequence is TGTGCCAGCTCACCACTGGGGGAAGAGACCCAGTACTTC.

J is TRBJ1-5 and V is TRBV9, with a possible D match to TRBD1 (6 bases). This CDR3 is 15 amino acids long. The V end lost 0 bases, the J end lost 3 bases, and 10 bases lay between the germline ends. Germline V gene sequence: CDR1 SGDLS, CDR2 YYNGEE. CDR3 amino acids: CASSVADSLNQPQHF. DNA for the CDR3: TGTGCCAGCAGCGTAGCGGACAGCCTCAATCAGCCCCAGCATTTT.

The CDR3 reads CASSRLTGGYSNQPQHF. The CDR3 coding sequence is TGTGCCAGCAGCCGCCTCACAGGGGGCTATAGCAATCAGCCCCAGCATTTT. The chain joins TRBV28 to TRBJ1-5; 9 nucleotides line up with TRBD1. Germline trimming cut 6 bases from V and 0 bases from J; bases unmatched to any gene: 9. The CDR3 loop spans 17 amino acids. Germline lookup yields CDR1 MDHEN and CDR2 SYDVKM. Looking up the rest from reference TRBV28 and TRBJ1-5 gives the full variable domain: DVKVTQSSRYLVKRTGEKVFLECVQDMDHENMFWYRQDPGLGLRLIYFSYDVKMKEKGDIPEGYSVSREKKERFSLILESASTNQTSMYLCASSRLTGGYSNQPQHFGDGTRLSIL.

V is TRBV7-9 and J is TRBJ1-5; 12 bases are shared with TRBD1. Germline lookup yields CDR1 SEHNR and CDR2 FQNEAQ (reference sequence). This CDR3 spans 16 amino acids. V dropped 8 bases and J dropped 9; count of bases not matched to a gene: 14. The CDR3 loop reads CASQSFRDRGLWPQHF. CDR3 nucleotide sequence: TGTGCCAGCCAAAGCTTCCGGGACAGGGGGCTTTGGCCCCAGCATTTT. Combining the CDR3 with reference TRBV7-9 and TRBJ1-5 gives the whole variable domain DTGVSQNPRHKITKRGQNVTFRCDPISEHNRLYWYRQTLGQGPEFLTYFQNEAQLEKSRLLSDRFSAERPKGSFSTLEIQRTEQGDSAMYLCASQSFRDRGLWPQHFGDGTRLSIL.